The sequence of this TCR beta chain was determined in a study of T cells in Graves' hyperthyroidism and ophthalmopathy. This CDR3 is 14 amino acids long. CDR1 is DFQATT, CDR2 SNEGSKA, per germline (reference sequence). This clonotype was observed many times. RNA transcripts served as the template for amplifying TCR beta CDR3 regions. Using the HTBI primer set, a first-round RT-PCR was run on the TCR CDR3. From the multiplex PCR reads, TCRdb called clonotypes with MiXCR, one entry per CDR3 protein. This table has about 510,000 distinct CDR3 sequences, 12% to 15% appearing once. The chain is built from TRBV20-1 and TRBJ2-7, with TRBD1 matching over 9 bases. This clonotype was obtained from a woman between 40 and 50 years old with Graves' hyperthyroidism. The sequenced material came from blood. The CDR3 DNA reads as TGCAGCAGCCCGTCCGGGACAGGGAGTTACGAGCAGTACTTC. This encodes CSSPSGTGSYEQYF.